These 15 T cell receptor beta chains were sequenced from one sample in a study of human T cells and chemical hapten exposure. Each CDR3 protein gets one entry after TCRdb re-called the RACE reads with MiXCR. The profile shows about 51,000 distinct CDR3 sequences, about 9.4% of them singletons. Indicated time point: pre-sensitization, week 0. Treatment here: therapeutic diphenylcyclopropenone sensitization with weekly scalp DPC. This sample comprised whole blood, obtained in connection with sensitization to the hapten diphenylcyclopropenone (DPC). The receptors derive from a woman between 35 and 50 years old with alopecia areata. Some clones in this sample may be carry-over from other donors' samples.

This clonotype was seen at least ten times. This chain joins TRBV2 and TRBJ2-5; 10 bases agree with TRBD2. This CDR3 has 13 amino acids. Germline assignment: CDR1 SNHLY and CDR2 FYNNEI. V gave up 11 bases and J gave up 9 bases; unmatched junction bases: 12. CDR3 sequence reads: CAGIAGGHLAQYF. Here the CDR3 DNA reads TGTGCCGGAATAGCGGGGGGCCACTTGGCCCAGTACTTC.

CDR3 nucleotide sequence: TGTGCCAGCAGGTGGCAGGGTAATTCACCCCTCCACTTT. Protein: CASRWQGNSPLHF. The rearrangement joins TRBV28 to TRBJ1-6; D may be TRBD1 (5 bases). V lost 6 bases, J lost 6 bases, and 9 bases lay in between. Germline V CDR1 and CDR2: MDHEN, SYDVKM. The CDR3 runs to 13 residues. The whole variable domain, remainder taken from reference TRBV28 and TRBJ1-6, is DVKVTQSSRYLVKRTGEKVFLECVQDMDHENMFWYRQDPGLGLRLIYFSYDVKMKEKGDIPEGYSVSREKKERFSLILESASTNQTSMYLCASRWQGNSPLHFGNGTRLTVT.

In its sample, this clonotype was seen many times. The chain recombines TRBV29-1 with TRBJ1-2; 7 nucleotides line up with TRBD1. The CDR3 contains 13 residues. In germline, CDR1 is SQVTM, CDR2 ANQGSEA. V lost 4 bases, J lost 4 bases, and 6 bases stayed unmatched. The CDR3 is CSVGRAGGYGYTF. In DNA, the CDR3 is TGCAGCGTTGGGAGGGCAGGGGGCTATGGCTACACCTTC.

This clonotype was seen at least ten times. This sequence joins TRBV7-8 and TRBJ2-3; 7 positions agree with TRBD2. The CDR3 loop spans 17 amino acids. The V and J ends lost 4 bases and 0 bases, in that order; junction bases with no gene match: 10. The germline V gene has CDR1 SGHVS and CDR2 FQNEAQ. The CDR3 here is CASSWGLQEGSTDTQYF. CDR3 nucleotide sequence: TGTGCCAGCAGCTGGGGACTACAGGAGGGGAGCACAGATACGCAGTATTTT.

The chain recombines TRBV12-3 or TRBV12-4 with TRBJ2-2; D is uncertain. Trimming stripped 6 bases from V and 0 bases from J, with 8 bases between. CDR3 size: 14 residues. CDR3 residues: CASSTRSNTGELFF. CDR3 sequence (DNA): TGTGCCAGCAGCACACGATCGAACACCGGGGAGCTGTTTTTT.

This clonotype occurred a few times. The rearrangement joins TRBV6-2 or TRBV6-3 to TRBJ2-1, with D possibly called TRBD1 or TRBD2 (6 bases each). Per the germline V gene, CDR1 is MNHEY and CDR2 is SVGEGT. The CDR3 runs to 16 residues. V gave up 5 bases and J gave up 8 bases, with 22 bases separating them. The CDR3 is CASSPRANWGADEQFF. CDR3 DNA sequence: TGTGCCAGCAGTCCCCGGGCCAATTGGGGGGCCGATGAGCAGTTCTTC.

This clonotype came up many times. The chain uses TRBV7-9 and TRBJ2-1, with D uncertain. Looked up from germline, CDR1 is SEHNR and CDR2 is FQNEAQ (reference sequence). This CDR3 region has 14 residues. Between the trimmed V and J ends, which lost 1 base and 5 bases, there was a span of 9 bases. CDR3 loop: CASSLVGSDNEQFF. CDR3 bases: TGTGCCAGCAGCTTAGTGGGTTCAGACAATGAGCAGTTCTTC.

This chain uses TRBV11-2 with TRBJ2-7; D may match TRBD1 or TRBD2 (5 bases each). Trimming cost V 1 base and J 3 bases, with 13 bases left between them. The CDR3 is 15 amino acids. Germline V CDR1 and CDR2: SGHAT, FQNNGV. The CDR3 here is CASSLVWDGYYEQYF. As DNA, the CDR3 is TGTGCCAGCAGCTTAGTATGGGACGGATACTACGAGCAGTACTTC.

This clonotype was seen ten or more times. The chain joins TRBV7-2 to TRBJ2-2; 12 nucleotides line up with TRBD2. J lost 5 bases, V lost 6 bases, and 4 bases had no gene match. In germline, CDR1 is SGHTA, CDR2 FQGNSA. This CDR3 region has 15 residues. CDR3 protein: CASRAGTSGTGELFF. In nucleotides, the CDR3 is TGTGCCAGCAGAGCCGGGACTAGCGGGACCGGGGAGCTGTTTTTT.

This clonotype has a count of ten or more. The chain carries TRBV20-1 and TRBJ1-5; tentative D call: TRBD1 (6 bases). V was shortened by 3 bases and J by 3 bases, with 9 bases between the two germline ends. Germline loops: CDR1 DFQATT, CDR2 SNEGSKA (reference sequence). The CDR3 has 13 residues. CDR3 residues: CSARTGNNQPQHF. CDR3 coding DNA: TGCAGTGCTAGGACAGGAAACAATCAGCCCCAGCATTTT.

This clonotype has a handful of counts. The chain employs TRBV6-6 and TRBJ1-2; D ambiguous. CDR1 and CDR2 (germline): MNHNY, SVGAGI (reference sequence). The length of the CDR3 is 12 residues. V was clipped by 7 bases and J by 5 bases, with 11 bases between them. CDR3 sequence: CASTAEVYGYTF. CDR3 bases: TGTGCCAGCACAGCCGAAGTGTATGGCTACACCTTC.

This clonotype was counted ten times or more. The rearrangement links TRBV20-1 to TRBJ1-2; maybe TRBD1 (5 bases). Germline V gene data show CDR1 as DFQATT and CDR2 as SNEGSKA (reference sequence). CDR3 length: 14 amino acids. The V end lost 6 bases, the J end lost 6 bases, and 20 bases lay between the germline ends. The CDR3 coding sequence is TGCAGTGCCCGGGGCCCGGGCGATAATGATGGCTACACCTTC. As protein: CSARGPGDNDGYTF.

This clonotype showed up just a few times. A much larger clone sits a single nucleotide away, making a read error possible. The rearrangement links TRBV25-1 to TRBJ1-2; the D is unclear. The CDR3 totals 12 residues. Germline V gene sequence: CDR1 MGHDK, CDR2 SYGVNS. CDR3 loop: CACSFNTYGYTF. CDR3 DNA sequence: TGTGCCTGCAGCTTCAACACCTATGGCTACACCTTC.

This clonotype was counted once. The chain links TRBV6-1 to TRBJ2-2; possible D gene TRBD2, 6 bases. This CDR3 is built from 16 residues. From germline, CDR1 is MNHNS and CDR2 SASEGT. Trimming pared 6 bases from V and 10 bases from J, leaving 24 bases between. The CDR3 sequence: CASSVQSGEGSEELFF. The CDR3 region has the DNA TGTGCCAGCAGCGTACAATCGGGGGAAGGAAGCGAGGAGCTGTTTTTT.

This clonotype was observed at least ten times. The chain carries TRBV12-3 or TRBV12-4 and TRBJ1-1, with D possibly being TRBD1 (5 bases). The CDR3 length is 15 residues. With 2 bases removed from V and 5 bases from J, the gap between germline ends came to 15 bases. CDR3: CASSLFQGLGTEAFF. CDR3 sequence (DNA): TGTGCCAGCAGTTTATTCCAGGGATTGGGAACTGAAGCTTTCTTT.